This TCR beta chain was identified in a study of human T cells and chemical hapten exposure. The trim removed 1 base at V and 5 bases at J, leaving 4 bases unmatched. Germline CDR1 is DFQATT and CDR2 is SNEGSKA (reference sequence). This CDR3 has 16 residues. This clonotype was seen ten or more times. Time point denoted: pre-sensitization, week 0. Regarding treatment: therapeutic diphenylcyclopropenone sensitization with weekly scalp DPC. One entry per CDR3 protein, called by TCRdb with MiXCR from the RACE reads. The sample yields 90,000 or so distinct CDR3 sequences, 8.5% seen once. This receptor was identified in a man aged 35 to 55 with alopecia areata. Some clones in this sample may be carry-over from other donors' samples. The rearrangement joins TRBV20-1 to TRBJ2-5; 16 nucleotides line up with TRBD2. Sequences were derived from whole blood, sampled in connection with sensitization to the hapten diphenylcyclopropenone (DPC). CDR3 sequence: CSARVGLAGGQETQYF. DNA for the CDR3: TGCAGTGCTAGAGTGGGACTAGCGGGAGGGCAGGAGACCCAGTACTTC.